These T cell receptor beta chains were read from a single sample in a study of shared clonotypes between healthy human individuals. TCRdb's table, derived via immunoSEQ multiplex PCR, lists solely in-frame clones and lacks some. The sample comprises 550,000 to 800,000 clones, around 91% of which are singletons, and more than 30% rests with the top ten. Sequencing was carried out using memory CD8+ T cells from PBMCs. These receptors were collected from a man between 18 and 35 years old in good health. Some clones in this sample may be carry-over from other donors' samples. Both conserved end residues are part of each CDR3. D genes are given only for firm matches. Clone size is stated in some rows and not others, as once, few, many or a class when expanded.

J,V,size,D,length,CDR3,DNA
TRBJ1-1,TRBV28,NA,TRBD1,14,CASSRDREEAEAFF,TGTGCCAGCAGTCGAGACAGGGAAGAGGCTGAAGCTTTCTTT
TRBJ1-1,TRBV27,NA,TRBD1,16,CASSWGQGAGRTEAFF,TGTGCCAGCAGCTGGGGACAGGGGGCAGGGAGGACTGAAGCTTTCTTT
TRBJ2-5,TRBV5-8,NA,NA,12,CASSLLQGTQYF,TGTGCCAGCAGCTTGTTACAGGGGACCCAGTACTTC
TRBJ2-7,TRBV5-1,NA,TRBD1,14,CASSLGQGSYEQYF,TGCGCCAGCAGCCTAGGACAGGGTAGTTACGAGCAGTACTTC
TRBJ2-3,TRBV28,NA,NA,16,CASSLSAGERTDTQYF,TGTGCCAGCAGTTTATCGGCAGGGGAAAGAACAGATACGCAGTATTTT
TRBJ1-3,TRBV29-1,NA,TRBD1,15,CSVEPTGVSGNTIYF,TGCAGCGTTGAACCAACAGGGGTCTCTGGAAACACCATATATTTT
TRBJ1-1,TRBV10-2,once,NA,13,CASSESQGGGAFF,TGCGCCAGCAGTGAGTCGCAGGGCGGTGGAGCTTTCTTT
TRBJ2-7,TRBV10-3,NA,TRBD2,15,CAISILSGNGLEQYF,TGTGCCATCAGTATTCTTAGCGGGAACGGACTCGAGCAGTACTTC
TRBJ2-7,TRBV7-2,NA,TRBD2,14,CASSPSGTAWEQYF,TGTGCCAGCAGCCCCAGCGGGACCGCCTGGGAGCAGTACTTC
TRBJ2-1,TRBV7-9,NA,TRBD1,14,CASRPGQNNNEQFF,TGTGCCAGCAGGCCGGGACAGAACAACAATGAGCAGTTCTTC
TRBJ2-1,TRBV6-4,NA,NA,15,CASSDQASKYNEQFF,TGTGCCAGCAGTGACCAGGCTTCCAAGTACAATGAGCAGTTCTTC
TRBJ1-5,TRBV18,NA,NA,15,CASSPLPVGNQPQHF,TGTGCCAGCTCACCATTGCCAGTGGGCAATCAGCCCCAGCATTTT
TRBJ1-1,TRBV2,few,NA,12,CAGTGEGTEAFF,TGTGCCGGAACCGGCGAAGGGACTGAAGCTTTCTTT
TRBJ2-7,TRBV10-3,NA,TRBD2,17,CAISDPDLAGISYEQYF,TGTGCCATCAGTGACCCCGACCTAGCGGGAATCTCCTACGAGCAGTACTTC
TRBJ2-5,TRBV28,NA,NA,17,CASSLAGADLYQETQYF,TGTGCCAGCAGTTTAGCGGGGGCGGACCTGTACCAAGAGACCCAGTACTTC
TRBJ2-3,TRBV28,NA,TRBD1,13,CASSYRGEDTQYF,TGTGCCAGCAGCTACAGGGGTGAAGATACGCAGTATTTT
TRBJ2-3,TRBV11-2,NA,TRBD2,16,CASSMGLAGGDDTQYF,TGTGCCAGCAGCATGGGACTAGCGGGAGGGGACGATACGCAGTATTTT
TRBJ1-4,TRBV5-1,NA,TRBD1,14,CASSQQGRSEKLFF,TGCGCCAGCAGCCAACAGGGGAGAAGTGAAAAACTGTTTTTT
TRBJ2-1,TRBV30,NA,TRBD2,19,CAWKARSRLLGLGYNEQFF,TGTGCCTGGAAGGCACGTTCACGCTTACTGGGACTAGGTTACAATGAGCAGTTCTTC
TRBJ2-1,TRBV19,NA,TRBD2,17,CASSMSLAGGINNEQFF,TGTGCCAGTAGTATGTCCCTAGCGGGAGGTATAAACAATGAGCAGTTCTTC
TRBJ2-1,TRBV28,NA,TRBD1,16,CASSPTGGDTYNEQFF,TGTGCCAGCAGTCCGACAGGGGGGGATACCTACAATGAGCAGTTCTTC
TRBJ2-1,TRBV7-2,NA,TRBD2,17,CASSLAWAGGPQDEQFF,TGTGCCAGCAGCTTAGCGTGGGCGGGAGGGCCCCAGGATGAGCAGTTCTTC
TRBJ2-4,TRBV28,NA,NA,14,CASSILPGENIQYF,TGTGCCAGCAGTATCCTCCCAGGGGAGAACATTCAGTACTTC
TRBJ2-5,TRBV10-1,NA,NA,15,CASSGRDKPRETQYF,TGCGCCAGCAGTGGCCGGGACAAGCCTCGGGAGACCCAGTACTTC
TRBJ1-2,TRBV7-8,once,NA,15,CASSSLVTGLYGYTF,TGTGCCAGCAGCTCCCTGGTGACAGGCCTCTATGGCTACACCTTC
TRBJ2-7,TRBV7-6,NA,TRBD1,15,CASSSTSGTGYEQYF,TGTGCCAGCAGCTCCACTAGTGGGACAGGGTACGAGCAGTACTTC
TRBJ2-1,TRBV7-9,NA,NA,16,CASSFQWTRTYNEQFF,TGTGCCAGCAGCTTCCAATGGACTCGAACCTACAATGAGCAGTTCTTC
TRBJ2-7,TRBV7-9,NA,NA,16,CASSDKRRGTLYEQYF,TGTGCCAGCAGCGATAAGAGGAGGGGGACGCTCTACGAGCAGTACTTC
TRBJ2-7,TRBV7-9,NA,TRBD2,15,CASSLTSGSSYEQYF,TGTGCCAGCAGCTTAACTAGCGGGAGTTCCTACGAGCAGTACTTC